The 3 T cell receptor beta chains listed next were all sequenced from one sample in a study of T cells in Graves' hyperthyroidism and ophthalmopathy. Authors of the study amplified TCR beta CDR3 regions from RNA transcripts. First-round RT-PCR targeting the TCR CDR3 was performed with the HTBI primer set. TCRdb re-called the multiplex PCR reads with MiXCR, one entry per CDR3 protein. This table has some 370,000 distinct CDR3 sequences, roughly an eighth appearing once. Input material: blood. The receptors originated from a man aged 50 or older with Graves' ophthalmopathy.

The sample holds many counts of this clonotype. This rearrangement joins TRBV3-1 to TRBJ2-1, with 12 bases fitting TRBD2. Germline V gene sequence: CDR1 LGHDT, CDR2 YNNKEL (reference sequence). CDR3 length: 18 amino acids. Trimming cost V 2 bases and J 7 bases; bases outside gene matches: 12. The CDR3 loop reads CASSQNKRLAGVGNEQFF. The CDR3 bases are TGTGCCAGCAGCCAAAACAAAAGACTAGCGGGAGTGGGGAATGAGCAGTTCTTC.

The V gene is TRBV19, the J gene TRBJ2-1; 8 positions agree with TRBD1. CDR1 is LNHDA and CDR2 is SQIVND in the germline V gene (reference sequence). V shed 11 bases, J shed 6 bases, and the junction held 12 bases outside the gene matches. CDR3 length equals 14 residues. CDR3 region: CASDEDRDSNEQFF. The CDR3 nucleotides are TGTGCCTCAGATGAGGACAGGGACAGCAATGAGCAGTTCTTC.

This clonotype was detected only a few times. The rearrangement uses TRBV20-1 and TRBJ1-2; tentatively, D is TRBD1 (6 bases). This CDR3 is 12 amino acids long. Germline lookup yields CDR1 DFQATT and CDR2 SNEGSKA (reference sequence). With 5 bases removed from V and 5 bases from J, the gap between germline ends came to 12 bases. Written as DNA, the CDR3 is TGCAGTGCTCGCAGGGGCGGATATGGCTACACCTTC. Protein product: CSARRGGYGYTF.